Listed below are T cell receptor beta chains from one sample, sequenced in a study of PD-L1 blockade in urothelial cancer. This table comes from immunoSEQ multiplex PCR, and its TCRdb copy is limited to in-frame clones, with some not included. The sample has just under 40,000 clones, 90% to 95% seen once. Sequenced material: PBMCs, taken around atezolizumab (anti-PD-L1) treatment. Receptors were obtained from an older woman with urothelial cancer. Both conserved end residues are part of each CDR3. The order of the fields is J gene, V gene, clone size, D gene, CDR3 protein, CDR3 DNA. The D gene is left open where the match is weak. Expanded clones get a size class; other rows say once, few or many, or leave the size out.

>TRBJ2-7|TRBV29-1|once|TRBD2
CSVRLRSGINHEQYF
TGCAGCGTTCGACTAAGAAGCGGGATTAACCACGAGCAGTACTTC
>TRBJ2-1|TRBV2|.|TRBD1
CASSVPGTGVNEQFF
TGTGCCAGCAGTGTGCCTGGGACAGGCGTCAATGAGCAGTTCTTC
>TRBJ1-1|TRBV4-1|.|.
CASSQSGWTEAFF
TGCGCCAGCAGCCAATCGGGATGGACTGAAGCTTTCTTT
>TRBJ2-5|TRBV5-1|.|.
CASSSRGGSQETQYF
TGCGCCAGCAGTTCCCGGGGTGGGTCCCAAGAGACCCAGTACTTC
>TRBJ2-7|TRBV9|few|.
CASSEGLFNYEQYF
TGTGCCAGCAGCGAGGGACTTTTCAACTACGAGCAGTACTTC
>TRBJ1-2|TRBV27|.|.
CASSFTSGTRDGYTF
TGTGCCAGCAGTTTCACCTCCGGGACACGAGATGGCTACACCTTC
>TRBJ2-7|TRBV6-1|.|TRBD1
CASSEFGTAVYEQYF
TGTGCCAGCAGTGAATTCGGGACAGCTGTGTACGAGCAGTACTTC
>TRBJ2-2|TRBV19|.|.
CASRKTANTGELFF
TGTGCCAGTAGGAAGACAGCTAACACCGGGGAGCTGTTTTTT
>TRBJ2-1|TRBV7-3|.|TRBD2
CASSPGAGGGNEQFF
TGTGCCAGCAGCCCAGGGGCGGGAGGAGGTAATGAGCAGTTCTTC
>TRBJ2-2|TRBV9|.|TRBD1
CASSSVDRANTGELFF
TGTGCCAGCAGCTCGGTGGACAGGGCGAACACCGGGGAGCTGTTTTTT
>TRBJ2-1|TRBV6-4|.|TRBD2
CASSDDGTSGPREQFF
TGTGCCAGCAGTGACGATGGGACTAGCGGGCCCCGCGAGCAGTTCTTC
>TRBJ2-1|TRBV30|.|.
CAWADYIPANEQFF
TGTGCCTGGGCGGACTACATCCCAGCAAATGAGCAGTTCTTC